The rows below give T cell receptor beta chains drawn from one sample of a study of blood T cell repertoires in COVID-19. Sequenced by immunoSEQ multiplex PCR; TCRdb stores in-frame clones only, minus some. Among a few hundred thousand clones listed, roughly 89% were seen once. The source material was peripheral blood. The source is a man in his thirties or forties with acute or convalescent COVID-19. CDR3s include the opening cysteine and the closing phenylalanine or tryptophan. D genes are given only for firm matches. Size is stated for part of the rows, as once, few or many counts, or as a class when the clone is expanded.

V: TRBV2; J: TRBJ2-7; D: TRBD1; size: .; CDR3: CASSGDSPSYEQYF; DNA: TGTGCCAGCAGTGGGGACAGCCCTTCCTACGAGCAGTACTTC
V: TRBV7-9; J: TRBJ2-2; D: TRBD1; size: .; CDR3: CASSWDSDTGELFF; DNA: TGTGCCAGCAGCTGGGACAGTGACACCGGGGAGCTGTTTTTT
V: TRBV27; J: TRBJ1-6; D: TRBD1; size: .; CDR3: CASSPQTGLNSPLHF; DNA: TGTGCCAGCAGTCCCCAGACAGGGCTGAATTCACCCCTCCACTTT
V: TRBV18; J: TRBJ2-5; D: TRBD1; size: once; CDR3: CASSPLRQGSETQYF; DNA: TGTGCCAGCTCACCTTTAAGACAGGGTAGCGAGACCCAGTACTTC
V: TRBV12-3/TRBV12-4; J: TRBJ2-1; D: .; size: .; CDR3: CASSFRVREQFF; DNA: TGTGCCAGCAGTTTCAGGGTTCGGGAGCAGTTCTTC
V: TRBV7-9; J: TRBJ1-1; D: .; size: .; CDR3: CASSLVGRDTEAFF; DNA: TGTGCCAGCAGCTTAGTAGGCAGGGACACTGAAGCTTTCTTT
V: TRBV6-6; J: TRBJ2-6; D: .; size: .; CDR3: CANAGSGANVLTF; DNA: TGTGCCAACGCAGGGTCTGGGGCCAACGTCCTGACTTTC
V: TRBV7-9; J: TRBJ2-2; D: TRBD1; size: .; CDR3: CASSWKPGQGFNTGELFF; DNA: TGTGCCAGCAGCTGGAAACCGGGACAGGGTTTTAACACCGGGGAGCTGTTTTTT
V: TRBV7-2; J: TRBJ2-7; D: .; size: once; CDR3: CASSLKFDRLPYEQYF; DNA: TGTGCCAGCAGCTTAAAGTTCGACAGGCTCCCCTACGAGCAGTACTTC
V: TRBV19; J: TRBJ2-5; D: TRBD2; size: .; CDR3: CASSKSSGRARETQYF; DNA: TGTGCCAGTAGTAAGTCTAGCGGGAGGGCCAGGGAGACCCAGTACTTC
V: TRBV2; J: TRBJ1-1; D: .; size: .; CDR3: CASSGAGYSLNTEAFF; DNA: TGTGCCAGCAGTGGTGCAGGGTATAGTTTGAACACTGAAGCTTTCTTT
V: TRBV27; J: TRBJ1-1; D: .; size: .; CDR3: CASSLAGANTEAFF; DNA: TGTGCCAGCAGTTTAGCAGGGGCGAACACTGAAGCTTTCTTT
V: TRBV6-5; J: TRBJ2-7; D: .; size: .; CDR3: CASREGLYYEQYF; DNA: TGTGCCAGCAGGGAGGGACTTTACTACGAGCAGTACTTC
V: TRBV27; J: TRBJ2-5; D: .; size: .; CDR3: CASSVLFGTQYF; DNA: TGTGCCAGCAGTGTCCTTTTCGGGACCCAGTACTTC
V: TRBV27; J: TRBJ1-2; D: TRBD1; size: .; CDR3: CASRLRGMVDGYTF; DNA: TGTGCCAGCAGACTCAGGGGGATGGTGGATGGCTACACCTTC
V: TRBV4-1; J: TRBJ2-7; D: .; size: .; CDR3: CASSQGTENFYEQYF; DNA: TGCGCCAGCAGCCAAGGGACAGAGAATTTCTACGAGCAGTACTTC
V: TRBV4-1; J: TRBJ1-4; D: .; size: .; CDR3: CASSQGGGQNEKLFF; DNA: TGCGCCAGCAGCCAAGGGGGGGGCCAAAATGAAAAACTGTTTTTT
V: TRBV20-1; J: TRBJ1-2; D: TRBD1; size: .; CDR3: CSASKTGSKISNYGYTF; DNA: TGCAGTGCTAGTAAGACAGGGAGCAAAATATCTAACTATGGCTACACCTTC
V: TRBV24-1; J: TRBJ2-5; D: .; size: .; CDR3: CATAQGGNQETQYF; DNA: TGTGCCACTGCGCAGGGTGGGAACCAAGAGACCCAGTACTTC
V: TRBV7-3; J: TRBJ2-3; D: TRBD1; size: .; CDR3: CASSLTEGANTDTQYF; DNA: TGTGCCAGCAGCTTAACCGAGGGGGCTAACACAGATACGCAGTATTTT
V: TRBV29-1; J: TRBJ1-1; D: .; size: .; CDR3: CSATGLNTEAFF; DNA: TGCAGTGCGACAGGTTTGAACACTGAAGCTTTCTTT
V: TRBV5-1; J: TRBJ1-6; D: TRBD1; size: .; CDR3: CASSSWTGVNSPLHF; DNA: TGCGCCAGCAGCTCGTGGACAGGGGTGAATTCACCCCTCCACTTT
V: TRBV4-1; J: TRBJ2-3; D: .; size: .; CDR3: CASSQGPGGNGADTQYF; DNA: TGCGCCAGCAGCCAAGGGCCTGGGGGCAATGGTGCAGATACGCAGTATTTT
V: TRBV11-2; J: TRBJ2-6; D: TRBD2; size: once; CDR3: CASSLEAGGPGANVLTF; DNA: TGTGCCAGCAGCTTAGAAGCGGGGGGGCCTGGGGCCAACGTCCTGACTTTC
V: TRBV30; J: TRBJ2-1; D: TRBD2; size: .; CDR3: CAWRRAGGSHNEQFF; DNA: TGTGCCTGGAGACGGGCGGGGGGGAGCCACAATGAGCAGTTCTTC
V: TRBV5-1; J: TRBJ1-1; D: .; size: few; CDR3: CASSLQGNTEAFF; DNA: TGCGCCAGCAGTCTTCAGGGTAACACTGAAGCTTTCTTT
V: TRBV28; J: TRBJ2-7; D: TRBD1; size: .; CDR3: CASRLLSGGDYEQYF; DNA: TGTGCCAGCCGGCTTCTATCAGGGGGTGACTACGAGCAGTACTTC
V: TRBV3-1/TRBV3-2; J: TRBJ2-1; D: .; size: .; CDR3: CASSQLATEQFF; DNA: TGTGCCAGCAGCCAATTAGCTACTGAGCAGTTCTTC
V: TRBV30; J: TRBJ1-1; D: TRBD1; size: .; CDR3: CAWRTGGQGAEAFF; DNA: TGTGCCTGGCGTACCGGGGGACAGGGGGCTGAAGCTTTCTTT
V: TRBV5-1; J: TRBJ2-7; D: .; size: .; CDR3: CASSLDSMGGTREQYF; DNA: TGCGCCAGCAGCTTGGATAGCATGGGGGGAACGAGGGAGCAGTACTTC
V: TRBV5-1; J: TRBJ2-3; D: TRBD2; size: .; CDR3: CASWSGGADTQYF; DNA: TGCGCCAGCTGGAGCGGGGGGGCAGATACGCAGTATTTT
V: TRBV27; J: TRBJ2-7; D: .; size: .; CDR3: CASSPQTGLRGAYF; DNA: TGTGCCAGCAGTCCACAGACAGGTCTACGGGGTGCGTACTTC
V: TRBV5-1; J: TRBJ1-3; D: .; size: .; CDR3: CASSGGDVGNTIYF; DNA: TGCGCCAGCAGCGGCGGGGACGTGGGAAACACCATATATTTT
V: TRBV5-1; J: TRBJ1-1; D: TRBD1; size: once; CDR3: CASSRTGRGNTEAFF; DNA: TGCGCCAGCAGCAGGACAGGGCGCGGGAACACTGAAGCTTTCTTT
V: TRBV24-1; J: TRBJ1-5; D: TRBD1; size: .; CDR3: CATSTGGAGQPQHF; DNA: TGTGCCACCAGTACAGGGGGCGCAGGGCAGCCCCAGCATTTT